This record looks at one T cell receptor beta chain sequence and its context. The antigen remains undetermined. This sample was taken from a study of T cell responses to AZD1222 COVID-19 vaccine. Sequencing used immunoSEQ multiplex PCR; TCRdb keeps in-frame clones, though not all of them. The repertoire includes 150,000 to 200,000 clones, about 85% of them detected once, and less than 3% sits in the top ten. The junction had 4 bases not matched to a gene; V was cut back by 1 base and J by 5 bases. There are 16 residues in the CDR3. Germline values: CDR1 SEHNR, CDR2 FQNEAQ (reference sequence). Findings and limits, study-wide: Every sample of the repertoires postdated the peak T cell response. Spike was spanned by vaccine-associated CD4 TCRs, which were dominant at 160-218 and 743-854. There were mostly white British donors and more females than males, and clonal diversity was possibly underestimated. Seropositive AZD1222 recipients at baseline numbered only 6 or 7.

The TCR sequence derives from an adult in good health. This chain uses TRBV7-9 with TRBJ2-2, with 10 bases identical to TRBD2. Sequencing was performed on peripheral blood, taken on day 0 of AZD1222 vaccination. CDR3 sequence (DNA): TGTGCCAGCAGCTTAGGTGTTAGCGGGAGGACCGGGGAGCTGTTTTTT. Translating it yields CASSLGVSGRTGELFF.